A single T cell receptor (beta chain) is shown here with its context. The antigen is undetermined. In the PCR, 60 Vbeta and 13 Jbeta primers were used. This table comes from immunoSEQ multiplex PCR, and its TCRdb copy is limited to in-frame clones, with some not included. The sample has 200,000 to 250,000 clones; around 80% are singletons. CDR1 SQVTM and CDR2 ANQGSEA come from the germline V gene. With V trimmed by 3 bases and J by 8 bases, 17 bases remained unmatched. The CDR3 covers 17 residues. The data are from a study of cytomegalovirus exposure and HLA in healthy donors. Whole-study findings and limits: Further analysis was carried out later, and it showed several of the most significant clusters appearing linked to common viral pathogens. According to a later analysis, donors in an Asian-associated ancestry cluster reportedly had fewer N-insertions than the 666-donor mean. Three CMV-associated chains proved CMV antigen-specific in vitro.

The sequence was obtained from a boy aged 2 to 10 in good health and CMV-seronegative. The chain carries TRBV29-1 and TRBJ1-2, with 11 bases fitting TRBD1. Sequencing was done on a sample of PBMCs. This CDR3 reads CSVDLSWTGGARVGYTF. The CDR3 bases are TGCAGCGTTGATCTTTCGTGGACAGGGGGCGCGAGAGTGGGCTACACCTTC.